One sample yielded the 18 T cell receptor beta chains listed below, sequenced in a study of blood T cell repertoires in COVID-19. The protocol was immunoSEQ multiplex PCR, while the TCRdb copy is restricted to in-frame clones and leaves out a portion. The sample lists 400,000 or so clones, less than 95% occurring once. Source material: PBMCs or T cells enriched from blood (not recorded which). The source is a young man who had recovered from COVID-19.

The V call is TRBV7-3, the J call TRBJ2-1; 9 positions agree with TRBD1. Germline values: CDR1 SGHTA, CDR2 FQGTGA. The CDR3 totals 13 residues. Losses at the gene ends were 5 bases for V and 9 bases for J; bases not matched to a gene: 5. CDR3 region: CASSPQGAREQFF. The CDR3 coding sequence is TGTGCCAGCAGCCCACAGGGGGCACGTGAGCAGTTCTTC.

This rearrangement joins TRBV29-1 to TRBJ1-2; 9 positions match TRBD1. Trimming took 6 bases from V and 6 from J; bases not matched to a gene: 5. The CDR3 has 12 amino acids. Germline CDR1 SQVTM, CDR2 ANQGSEA. DNA of the CDR3: TGCAGCGTCGACAGGGGGTGGAATGGCTACACCTTC. Its translation: CSVDRGWNGYTF. Complete variable domain (other parts from reference TRBV29-1 and TRBJ1-2): SAVISQKPSRDICQRGTSLTIQCQVDSQVTMMFWYRQQPGQSLTLIATANQGSEATYESGFVIDKFPISRPNLTFSTLTVSNMSPEDSSIYLCSVDRGWNGYTFGSGTRLTVV.

V and J are TRBV5-1 and TRBJ2-3; 7 nucleotides line up with TRBD1. CDR1 SGHRS and CDR2 YFSETQ come from the germline V gene. The CDR3 spans 16 residues. V lost 2 bases to trimming and J lost 0 bases; unmatched junction nucleotides: 6. The CDR3 region has the DNA TGCGCCAGCAGCTTACGACAGGGTTTAAGCACAGATACGCAGTATTTT. This encodes CASSLRQGLSTDTQYF.

This chain connects TRBV5-4 to TRBJ2-7; D is unresolved. There are 15 residues in the CDR3. Germline assignment: CDR1 SGHNT and CDR2 YYREEE (reference sequence). V lost 3 bases and J 0 bases, leaving 13 bases between the germline ends. CDR3 in amino acids: CASSSGGTSSYEQYF. CDR3 DNA: TGTGCCAGCAGCTCCGGCGGTACAAGCTCCTACGAGCAGTACTTC.

This sequence joins TRBV7-3 and TRBJ2-2; a weak D match, TRBD1 (5 bases). Germline CDR1 reads SGHTA; CDR2 reads FQGTGA. The CDR3 has 14 amino acids. Trimming left V 6 bases short and J 1 base short, with 9 bases between. CDR3 in DNA: TGTGCCAGCAGTCCTAGGGGGAACACCGGGGAGCTGTTTTTT. Translation: CASSPRGNTGELFF.

This rearrangement joins TRBV18 to TRBJ2-7; TRBD2 is a possible D gene (6 bases). This CDR3 spans 14 amino acids. V shed 5 bases and J shed 2 bases, with 13 bases lying between them. Looked up from germline, CDR1 is KGHSH and CDR2 is LQKENI. CDR3: CASSASSEAYEQYF. The CDR3 DNA reads as TGTGCCAGCTCAGCCTCTAGCGAAGCCTACGAGCAGTACTTC.

The chain combines TRBV5-4 with TRBJ1-2; D perhaps matches TRBD1 (6 bases). This CDR3 has 13 residues. V was shortened by 1 base and J by 8 bases, with 12 bases between the two germline ends. Germline V gene lookup returns CDR1 SGHNT and CDR2 YYREEE (reference sequence). This CDR3 is CASSLPDQGGYTF. The CDR3 DNA is TGTGCCAGCAGCTTGCCGGACCAGGGGGGCTACACCTTC.

Worth noting for this clone: The sample contains more than one DNA sequence encoding this CDR3. The genes are TRBV12-3 or TRBV12-4 and TRBJ1-1; unclear D gene. CDR3 length equals 13 residues. The V gene lost 3 bases and the J gene lost 5 bases, with 10 bases spanning the gap. CDR3 in DNA: TGTGCCAGCAGTTTCGGGGTTCGGACTGAAGCTTTCTTT. Translation: CASSFGVRTEAFF.

The rearrangement uses TRBV9 and TRBJ2-7; D is perhaps TRBD2 (5 bases). CDR3 length equals 14 residues. Germline CDR1 and CDR2: SGDLS and YYNGEE. Trimming stripped 3 bases from V and 0 bases from J, with 10 bases between. CDR3 sequence reads: CASSAEGNSYEQYF. CDR3 sequence (DNA): TGTGCCAGCAGCGCCGAGGGCAACTCCTACGAGCAGTACTTC.

The V gene is TRBV14, the J gene TRBJ1-4, with 11 bases that match TRBD1. The V segment lost 4 bases and the J segment 8 bases; nucleotides outside the gene matches: 9. The CDR3 contains 16 residues. Per the germline V gene, CDR1 is SGHDN and CDR2 is FVKESK. In nucleotides, the CDR3 is TGTGCCAGCAGCCGCATAGCGGGACAGGGGGGAGAAAAACTGTTTTTT. Amino acid sequence: CASSRIAGQGGEKLFF.

V gene TRBV3-1 (or the pseudogene TRBV3-2) combines with J gene TRBJ1-4, with 9 bases fitting TRBD1. Unmatched junction bases numbered 9, after V lost 5 bases and J lost 5 bases. This CDR3 contains 16 residues. Germline V gene data show CDR1 as LGHDT and CDR2 as YNNKEL (reference sequence). The CDR3 DNA sequence: TGTGCCAGCAGCGCAGCCTTTGGGACAGGGAATGAAAAACTGTTTTTT. Translated: CASSAAFGTGNEKLFF.

V gene TRBV5-5 combines with J gene TRBJ1-3, with D maybe TRBD1 (5 bases). CDR3 size: 15 residues. Germline CDR1 is SGHKS and CDR2 is YYEKEE (reference sequence). Trimming stripped 4 bases from V and 0 bases from J, with 11 bases between. DNA of the CDR3: TGTGCCAGCAGCCTGACAGTTGGCTCTGGAAACACCATATATTTT. This gives the protein CASSLTVGSGNTIYF.

The chain employs TRBV10-3 and TRBJ2-5, with 8 bases that match TRBD2. V dropped 3 bases and J dropped 1; count of bases not matched to a gene: 4. This CDR3 region has 15 residues. Germline CDR1 ENHRY, CDR2 SYGVKD. The CDR3 DNA reads TGTGCCATCAGTGAACTAGCGGATTTCCAAGAGACCCAGTACTTC. Its translation: CAISELADFQETQYF.

The chain is built from TRBV5-4 and TRBJ2-7; 7 bases map to TRBD1. The V gene's germline CDR1 is SGHNT and CDR2 YYREEE (reference sequence). V shed 4 bases, J shed 6 bases, and the junction held 13 bases outside the gene matches. The CDR3 consists of 15 residues. CDR3 nucleotides: TGTGCCAGCAGCCTGCAGGGGGTGGATTCTGGCGAGCAGTACTTC. Its translation is CASSLQGVDSGEQYF. Supplemented by reference TRBV5-4 and TRBJ2-7, the full variable domain reads ETGVTQSPTHLIKTRGQQVTLRCSSQSGHNTVSWYQQALGQGPQFIFQYYREEENGRGNFPPRFSGLQFPNYSSELNVNALELDDSALYLCASSLQGVDSGEQYFGPGTRLTVT.

About this clone itself: The same CDR3 is also encoded by other DNA sequences in this sample. The chain joins TRBV7-9 to TRBJ2-5, with 8 nucleotides matching TRBD2. The CDR3 runs to 14 residues. Germline V gene lookup returns CDR1 SEHNR and CDR2 FQNEAQ (reference sequence). V was clipped by 6 bases and J by 1 base; unmatched bases: 4. CDR3 loop: CASSLTSGQETQYF. In DNA form, the CDR3 reads TGTGCCAGCAGTTTAACTAGCGGCCAAGAGACCCAGTACTTC.

The chain employs TRBV11-2 and TRBJ2-7, with TRBD1 matching 7 bases. The germline V gene has CDR1 SGHAT and CDR2 FQNNGV. This CDR3 contains 14 residues. Trimming at V came to 5 bases and at J to 2 bases, leaving 6 bases not matched to a gene. In DNA, the CDR3 is TGTGCCAGCAGCCCACGGGACAGTACCTACGAGCAGTACTTC. Its translation is CASSPRDSTYEQYF.

This rearrangement joins TRBV5-8 to TRBJ2-2; D not certain. The V gene lost 5 bases and the J gene lost 6 bases, with 14 bases spanning the gap. Germline-derived CDR1 and CDR2 are SGHTS and YDEGEE. The CDR3 is made up of 14 amino acids. The CDR3 coding sequence is TGTGCCAGCAGATCCCGTGAGGCGGCCGGGGAGCTGTTTTTT. Translation: CASRSREAAGELFF.

This clone was found once. This chain connects TRBV14 to TRBJ2-1; 10 nucleotides line up with TRBD2. Germline lookup yields CDR1 SGHDN and CDR2 FVKESK. The J segment lost 7 bases and the V segment lost 1 base, leaving 4 bases of the junction unmatched. The CDR3 contains 15 residues. The DNA for the CDR3 is TGTGCCAGCAGCCAAGTGCCTAGCGGGAGAAATGAGCAGTTCTTC. Amino acid sequence: CASSQVPSGRNEQFF.